This TCR beta chain was found in a study of T cell responses to AZD1222 COVID-19 vaccine (dated by TCRdb to about 2021). Study-level background: AZD1222 recipients given second doses at about 4 weeks or at about 12 weeks were pooled, since spike-specific TCR depth and breadth were not found to differ between the two schedules. TCR sequencing covered some 240 trial participants: 200 to 220 given two doses of AZD1222 and 26 given two doses of MenACWY control vaccine. Trial participants were enrolled by age into 18-55, 56-69 and 70-plus year subgroups, with about 150, 27 and 61 TCR-sequenced participants respectively. Study-level results and caveats: CD4 TCRs associated with the vaccine covered the entire spike protein, and the dominant responses were in regions 160-218 and 743-854. Spike-specific TCR breadth and depth rose significantly after two AZD1222 doses compared with day 0 and with MenACWY recipients. Because no samples from the day 14 peak response were available, repertoires could be characterized only after the peak T cell response. Conclusions about previously exposed vaccinees are limited, since just a handful of AZD1222 recipients were seropositive for SARS-CoV-2 at baseline. In the small 56-69-year group, the increase in depth fell short of significance, most likely because of low power. Most participants were white British and females outnumbered males, and the authors suggested that clonal diversity may have been underestimated. Reportedly, almost half of the unique spike-specific TCRs recognized epitopes lying outside the regions that are mutated in the B.1.351 and B.1.1.7 variants.

With regard to this clone: Its cognate antigen has yet to be identified. Per-base qualities were not stored, and no clone one base away is much larger.

The time point label for this specimen denotes: baseline before first vaccination. The vaccinee samples were drawn from two UK trials, COV001 and COV002, one of which was a single-blind randomized controlled phase 2/3 trial testing AZD1222 (ChAdOx1 nCoV-19) in healthy adults. For TCRbeta chain sequencing, PBMC samples were collected from trial participants at day 0 and at day 28 after the second dose. The CDR3 regions of human TCRbeta chains were subjected to immunosequencing. The authors' pipeline ran thus. TCRs in the repertoires were compared against a reference library of SARS-CoV-2-specific TCRs that had been generated with the MIRA antigen-specificity platform. Breadth was defined as the fraction of unique TCRs that were SARS-CoV-2-associated. Depth was defined as the fraction of total T cells that were SARS-CoV-2-associated. Each spike-specific TCR was assigned to its reactive spike region and to a CD4 or CD8 class using the MIRA data. Log10-transformed breadth and depth values were compared by one-way ANOVA with Sidak's multiple comparisons tests. Not all clones reach the TCRdb copy of this immuneACCESS table, which keeps in-frame sequences only. Checked studies attribute under half of the gap to unresolved V genes and leave the rest unexplained. That table supplies the V and J calls and clone size; D and trimming were determined from the DNA. Within this sample are 200,000 or so clones, with 85% to 90% of them counted one time only. The ten largest clones take up roughly 6% of the sample.

This material consisted of peripheral blood, taken on day 0 of AZD1222 vaccination. The origin of this receptor is an adult in good health.

The nucleotide sequence reads as follows: TGTGCCGTCCGGGACGAAGGTTACTCTGGAAACACCATATATTTT. This sequence encodes CAVRDEGYSGNTIYF. In this chain, TRBV10-3 is recombined with TRBJ1-3; TRBD1 is perhaps the D gene, given 5 matching bases. The germline V gene specifies ENHRY as CDR1 and SYGVKD as CDR2. V is pared back by 11 bases and J by 0 bases, with 17 bases lying between the germline termini. The CDR3 goes from the cysteine to the phenylalanine over 15 residues. CDR3 DNA is the only sequence kept; it has 45 bases, read in frame from the first base.